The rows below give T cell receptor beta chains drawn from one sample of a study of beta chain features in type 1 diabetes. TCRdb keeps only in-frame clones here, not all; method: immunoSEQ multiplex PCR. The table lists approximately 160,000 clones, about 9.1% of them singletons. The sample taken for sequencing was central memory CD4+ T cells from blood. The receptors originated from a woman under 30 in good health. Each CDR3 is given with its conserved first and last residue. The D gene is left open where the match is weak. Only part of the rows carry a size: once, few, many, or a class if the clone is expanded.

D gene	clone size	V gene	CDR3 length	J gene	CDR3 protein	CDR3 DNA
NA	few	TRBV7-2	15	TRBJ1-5	CASSPGRTDNQPQHF	TGTGCCAGCAGCCCAGGGCGGACGGACAATCAGCCCCAGCATTTT
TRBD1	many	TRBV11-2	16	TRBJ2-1	CASSPRRQGAHNEQFF	TGTGCCAGCAGCCCCCGCCGACAGGGGGCCCACAATGAGCAGTTCTTC
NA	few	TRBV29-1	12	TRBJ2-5	CSVDRGRETQYF	TGCAGCGTTGATAGGGGGAGAGAGACCCAGTACTTC
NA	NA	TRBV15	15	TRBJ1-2	CATSRVGAPNYGYTF	TGTGCCACCAGCAGAGTCGGAGCTCCTAACTATGGCTACACCTTC
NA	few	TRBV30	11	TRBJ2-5	CAWSVSGQQYF	TGTGCCTGGAGTGTAAGCGGCCAGCAGTACTTC
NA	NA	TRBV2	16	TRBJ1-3	CASSDTGSLSGNTIYF	TGTGCCAGCAGTGACACCGGGTCCCTCTCTGGAAACACCATATATTTT
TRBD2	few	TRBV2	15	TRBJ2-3	CASSGSGGAGDTQYF	TGTGCCAGCAGTGGTAGCGGGGGCGCCGGGGATACGCAGTATTTT
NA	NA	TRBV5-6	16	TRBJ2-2	CASSLLAGPNTGELFF	TGTGCCAGCAGCTTGCTTGCGGGGCCGAACACCGGGGAGCTGTTTTTT
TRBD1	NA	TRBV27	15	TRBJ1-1	CASSLRTGVNTEAFF	TGTGCCAGCAGTTTACGGACAGGGGTAAACACTGAAGCTTTCTTT
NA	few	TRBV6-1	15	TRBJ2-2	CASSAPATNTGELFF	TGTGCCAGCAGTGCCCCAGCGACGAACACCGGGGAGCTGTTTTTT
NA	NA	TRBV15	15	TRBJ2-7	CATSRDRKGPYEQYF	TGTGCCACCAGCAGAGATCGAAAGGGGCCATACGAGCAGTACTTC
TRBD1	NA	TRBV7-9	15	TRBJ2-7	CASSGSRDRAYEQYF	TGTGCCAGCAGCGGGTCCCGGGACAGGGCCTACGAGCAGTACTTC
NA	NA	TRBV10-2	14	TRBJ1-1	CASTRTTTNTEAFF	TGCGCCAGCACCCGGACAACAACGAACACTGAAGCTTTCTTT
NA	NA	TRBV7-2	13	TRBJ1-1	CASSLTGNTEAFF	TGTGCCAGCAGCTTGACAGGGAACACTGAAGCTTTCTTT
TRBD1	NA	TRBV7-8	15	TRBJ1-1	CASSLATGWDTEAFF	TGTGCCAGCAGCTTAGCGACAGGGTGGGACACTGAAGCTTTCTTT
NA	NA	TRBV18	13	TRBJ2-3	CASSPGVADTQYF	TGTGCCAGCTCCCCCGGAGTCGCAGATACGCAGTATTTT
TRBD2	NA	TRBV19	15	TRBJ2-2	CASSSSGRNTGELFF	TGTGCCAGTAGTTCTAGCGGGAGGAACACCGGGGAGCTGTTTTTT
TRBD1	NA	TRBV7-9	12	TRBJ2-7	CASSFYRGEQYF	TGTGCCAGCAGCTTCTACAGGGGCGAGCAGTACTTC
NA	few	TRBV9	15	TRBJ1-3	CASSVWGGTGNTIYF	TGTGCCAGCAGCGTGTGGGGGGGAACTGGAAACACCATATATTTT
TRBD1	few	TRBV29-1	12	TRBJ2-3	CSAGTGLDTQYF	TGCAGCGCTGGGACAGGGTTAGATACGCAGTATTTT
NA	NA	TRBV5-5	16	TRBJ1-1	CASRPPRGGVNTEAFF	TGTGCCAGCAGGCCCCCCCGCGGGGGAGTGAACACTGAAGCTTTCTTT
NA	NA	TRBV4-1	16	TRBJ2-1	CASSQFLGTPYNEQFF	TGCGCCAGCAGCCAATTCCTCGGGACACCTTACAATGAGCAGTTCTTC
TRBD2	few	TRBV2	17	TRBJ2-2	CASSPFSGGAKTGELFF	TGTGCCAGCAGCCCCTTTAGCGGGGGGGCAAAGACCGGGGAGCTGTTTTTT
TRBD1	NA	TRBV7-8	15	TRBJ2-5	CASSLARGHAKTQYF	TGTGCCAGCAGCTTAGCGAGGGGGCACGCGAAGACCCAGTACTTC
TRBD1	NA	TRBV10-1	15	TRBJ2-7	CASSEGTGGSYEQYF	TGCGCCAGCAGCGAAGGGACAGGGGGGAGCTACGAGCAGTACTTC
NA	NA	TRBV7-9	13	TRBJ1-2	CASGQLPASGYTF	TGTGCCAGCGGACAGTTGCCGGCGAGTGGCTACACCTTC
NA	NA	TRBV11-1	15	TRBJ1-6	CASSSAPGRNSPLHF	TGTGCCAGCAGCTCAGCACCCGGGAGGAATTCACCCCTCCACTTT
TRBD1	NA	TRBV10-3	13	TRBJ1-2	CAISERGQYGYTF	TGTGCCATCAGTGAGCGGGGACAGTATGGCTACACCTTC
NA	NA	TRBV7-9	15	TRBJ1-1	CASSQRLGENTEAFF	TGTGCCAGCAGCCAACGCCTAGGGGAGAACACTGAAGCTTTCTTT
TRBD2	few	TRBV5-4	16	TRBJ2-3	CASSPDSGGLTDTQYF	TGTGCCAGCAGCCCCGATAGCGGGGGCCTTACTGATACGCAGTATTTT
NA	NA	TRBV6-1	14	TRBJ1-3	CASSSQSPLNTIYF	TGTGCCAGCAGTTCTCAGTCACCCCTAAACACCATATATTTT
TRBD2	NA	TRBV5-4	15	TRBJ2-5	CASSTTSGSQETQYF	TGTGCCAGCAGCACGACTAGCGGGTCACAAGAGACCCAGTACTTC
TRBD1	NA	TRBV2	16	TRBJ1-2	CASSPGTGNFDYGYTF	TGTGCCAGCAGCCCCGGGACAGGGAATTTTGACTATGGCTACACCTTC
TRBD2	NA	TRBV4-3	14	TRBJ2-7	CASSQGGGGYEQYF	TGCGCCAGCAGCCAAGGGGGGGGAGGCTACGAGCAGTACTTC
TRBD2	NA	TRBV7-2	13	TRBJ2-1	CASSLGLDNEQFF	TGTGCCAGCAGCCTGGGACTAGACAATGAGCAGTTCTTC
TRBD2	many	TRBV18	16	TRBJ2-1	CASSPPGLGTNNEQFF	TGTGCCAGCTCACCTCCGGGACTAGGTACCAACAATGAGCAGTTCTTC
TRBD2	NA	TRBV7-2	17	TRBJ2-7	CASSLDGLAGYTYEQYF	TGTGCCAGCAGCTTAGATGGACTAGCGGGATACACCTACGAGCAGTACTTC
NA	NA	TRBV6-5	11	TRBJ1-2	CASSPGYGYTF	TGTGCCAGCAGTCCCGGCTATGGCTACACCTTC
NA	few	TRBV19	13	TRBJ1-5	CASSIARNQPQHF	TGTGCCAGTAGTATAGCTAGGAATCAGCCCCAGCATTTT
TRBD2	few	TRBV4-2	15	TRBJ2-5	CASSPLGGGEETQYF	TGTGCCAGCAGCCCGCTCGGCGGGGGGGAAGAGACCCAGTACTTC
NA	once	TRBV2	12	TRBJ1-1	CATREEGTEAFF	TGTGCCACCAGGGAGGAAGGCACTGAAGCTTTCTTT
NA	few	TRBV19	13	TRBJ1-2	CASSFRDLDGYTF	TGTGCCAGTAGTTTCCGGGACTTAGACGGCTACACCTTC
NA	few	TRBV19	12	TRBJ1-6	CASHRVNSPLHF	TGTGCCAGTCACAGGGTTAATTCACCCCTCCACTTT
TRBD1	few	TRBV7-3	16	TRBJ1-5	CASSRNDRDGGQPQHF	TGTGCCAGCAGCCGGAACGACAGGGACGGAGGGCAGCCCCAGCATTTT
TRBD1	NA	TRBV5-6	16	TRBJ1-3	CASSRYGQALGNTIYF	TGTGCCAGCAGCCGATACGGACAGGCCCTCGGAAACACCATATATTTT
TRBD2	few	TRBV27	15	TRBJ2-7	CASSFLAGELGEQYF	TGTGCCAGCAGTTTCCTAGCGGGAGAGTTGGGGGAGCAGTACTTC
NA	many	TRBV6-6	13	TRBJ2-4	CASKEGAKNIQYF	TGTGCCAGCAAGGAGGGGGCCAAAAACATTCAGTACTTC
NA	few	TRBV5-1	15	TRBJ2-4	CASSLGPRGENIQYF	TGCGCCAGCAGCTTGGGGCCCCGCGGAGAAAACATTCAGTACTTC
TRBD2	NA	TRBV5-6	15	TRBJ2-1	CASSGGRTTYNEQFF	TGTGCCAGCAGCGGCGGGAGAACCACCTACAATGAGCAGTTCTTC
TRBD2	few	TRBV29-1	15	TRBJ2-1	CSARTSGRADNEQFF	TGCAGCGCCAGGACTAGCGGGAGGGCGGACAATGAGCAGTTCTTC
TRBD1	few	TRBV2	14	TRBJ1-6	CASSRQGSNSPLHF	TGTGCCAGCAGTCGACAGGGCTCCAATTCACCCCTCCACTTT